The T cell receptor (beta chain) under discussion was sequenced for a study of blood T cell repertoires in COVID-19. The wider study: PBMCs, B-cell-depleted T cells, or T cells provided the cDNA or gDNA that made up the material.

Study processing details: Estimation of nucleated cell counts was performed using reference gene primer amplification. Here immunoSEQ multiplex PCR was the method, and the copy in TCRdb shows in-frame clones only, minus some. D and trimming were read from the DNA, whereas the V and J calls and clone size are those reported in that table. The sample lists 150,000 to 200,000 clones; roughly 84% were seen once. CDR1 is SGHNT, CDR2 YENEEA, per germline. The V gene lost 3 bases and the J gene lost 9 bases, with 6 bases spanning the gap. The CDR3 extends over 11 amino acids. This clone was detected once. This TCR derives from a woman of 80 years or more with acute or convalescent COVID-19. Specimen: peripheral blood. The chain links TRBV11-3 to TRBJ2-1; D remains unclear. The CDR3 reads CASSFGGEQFF. As DNA, the CDR3 is TGTGCCAGCAGCTTCGGTGGTGAGCAGTTCTTC.